This is a list of T cell receptor beta chains from one sample in a study of T-cell reconstitution after alpha-beta-depleted transplantation in children. TCRdb analysed the PCR reads with MiXCR anew, one entry per CDR3 protein. The sample records approximately 500,000 distinct CDR3 sequences, roughly 10% being singletons. Specimen: PBMCs, collected before TCRalphabeta/CD19-depleted stem cell transplant. The receptors derive from a child aged 2-15 years with inherited bone marrow failure, due to receive a stem cell transplant. Each CDR3 is given with its conserved first and last residue. The D gene is left open where the match is weak. Only part of the rows carry a size: once, few, many, or a class if the clone is expanded.

few	TRBV12-3/TRBV12-4	TRBJ2-7	TRBD2	CASSAGLGNGQYF	TGTGCCAGCAGCGCAGGACTAGGGAACGGGCAGTACTTC
many	TRBV12-3/TRBV12-4	TRBJ1-6	-	CASRIGYSPLHF	TGTGCCAGCAGAATAGGATATTCACCCCTCCACTTT
many	TRBV14	TRBJ2-1	-	CASSQVLSRVGGYNEQFF	TGTGCCAGCAGCCAAGTTCTAAGTCGGGTCGGGGGTTACAATGAGCAGTTCTTC
many	TRBV10-3	TRBJ1-5	TRBD1	CAISESLAGTGGEQPQHF	TGTGCCATCAGTGAGTCCCTCGCCGGGACAGGGGGCGAACAGCCCCAGCATTTT
many	TRBV11-2	TRBJ2-2	-	CASSLLANTGELFF	TGTGCCAGCAGCCTACTAGCTAACACCGGGGAGCTGTTTTTT
-	TRBV24-1	TRBJ2-1	-	CATGGQLGDKQFF	TGTGCCACCGGAGGACAACTGGGGGATAAGCAGTTCTTC
many	TRBV10-2	TRBJ2-3	-	CASRAWGLPPPQYF	TGCGCCAGCAGGGCCTGGGGACTCCCTCCCCCCCAGTATTTT
many	TRBV27	TRBJ2-1	TRBD1	CASSRTPTGGRDEQFF	TGTGCCAGCAGTCGGACCCCGACAGGGGGCAGGGATGAGCAGTTCTTC
many	TRBV5-1	TRBJ2-5	-	CASSYQETQYF	TGTGCCAGCAGCTACCAAGAGACCCAGTACTTC
many	TRBV20-1	TRBJ2-7	-	CSARVPRGHPSYEQYF	TGCAGTGCTAGAGTTCCTCGAGGGCACCCATCCTACGAGCAGTACTTC
-	TRBV2	TRBJ2-1	-	CASSEGRLLLHEQFF	TGTGCCAGCAGTGAAGGTCGATTGTTGCTCCATGAGCAGTTCTTC
many	TRBV7-2	TRBJ2-5	-	CASSPVGGNLRETQYF	TGTGCCAGCAGCCCCGTAGGGGGTAATCTCCGAGAGACCCAGTACTTC
many	TRBV28	TRBJ1-4	-	CASSSTILATNEKLFF	TGTGCCAGCAGTTCCACGATACTTGCAACTAATGAAAAACTGTTTTTT
many	TRBV6-4	TRBJ2-1	-	CASSEGEQGGYNEQFF	TGTGCCAGCAGTGAAGGTGAACAGGGCGGCTACAATGAGCAGTTCTTC
many	TRBV6-1	TRBJ1-1	TRBD1	CAASGTGDTEAFF	TGTGCCGCATCGGGGACAGGGGACACTGAAGCTTTCTTT
many	TRBV7-8	TRBJ2-5	-	CASSWGPGSGTQYF	TGTGCCAGCAGCTGGGGGCCGGGGAGCGGGACCCAGTACTTC
many	TRBV5-1	TRBJ1-2	TRBD1	CASSMGGQGAYGYTF	TGCGCCAGCAGCATGGGCGGACAGGGGGCCTATGGCTACACCTTC
many	TRBV28	TRBJ2-7	TRBD1	CASSPMPGQGNEQYF	TGTGCCAGCAGCCCTATGCCGGGACAGGGTAACGAGCAGTACTTC
many	TRBV30	TRBJ2-5	-	CAWSPPAVETQYF	TGTGCCTGGAGCCCCCCCGCGGTAGAGACCCAGTACTTC
many	TRBV20-1	TRBJ2-3	TRBD2	CSARAGAKVQREDADTQYF	TGCAGTGCTAGAGCCGGGGCAAAAGTGCAGCGGGAGGATGCAGATACGCAGTATTTT
few	TRBV7-2	TRBJ2-7	-	CASSLYHMDVGYYEQYF	TGTGCCAGCAGCTTATACCACATGGACGTTGGGTACTACGAGCAGTACTTC
many	TRBV27	TRBJ2-5	TRBD2	CASSPGLVETQYF	TGTGCCAGCAGTCCCGGACTAGTAGAGACCCAGTACTTC
many	TRBV12-3/TRBV12-4	TRBJ2-1	-	CASSSHRVISYNEQFF	TGTGCCAGCAGTTCTCACAGGGTAATCTCCTACAATGAGCAGTTCTTC
many	TRBV7-8	TRBJ1-1	-	CASGTSNTEAFF	TGTGCCAGCGGGACATCGAACACTGAAGCTTTCTTT
many	TRBV2	TRBJ2-1	-	CASIGGGETYNEQFF	TGTGCCAGCATAGGGGGGGGAGAAACCTACAATGAGCAGTTCTTC
-	TRBV19	TRBJ1-5	TRBD1	CASRQGHQPQHF	TGTGCCAGTCGACAGGGGCATCAGCCCCAGCATTTT
few	TRBV28	TRBJ2-7	TRBD2	CASSLSSWLAGPYEQYF	TGTGCCAGCAGTTTATCTTCGTGGCTAGCGGGACCGTACGAGCAGTACTTC
few	TRBV20-1	TRBJ2-1	TRBD2	CSARDLRGGVYDEQFF	TGCAGTGCTAGAGATTTGCGGGGGGGGGTTTACGATGAGCAGTTCTTC
many	TRBV7-2	TRBJ2-3	-	CASSLGSSGNTQYF	TGTGCCAGCAGCTTAGGATCTTCGGGGAATACGCAGTATTTT
many	TRBV6-2/TRBV6-3	TRBJ2-1	-	CASSYGPLNEQFF	TGTGCCAGCAGTTATGGGCCCCTCAATGAGCAGTTCTTC
many	TRBV20-1	TRBJ2-3	TRBD2	CSAFGTSAGDTQYF	TGCAGTGCGTTCGGGACTAGCGCGGGAGATACGCAGTATTTT
many	TRBV20-1	TRBJ2-2	-	CSAEFDMVGTGELFF	TGCAGTGCGGAATTCGATATGGTCGGCACCGGGGAGCTGTTTTTT